The rows below give T cell receptor beta chains drawn from one sample of a study of tumor-infiltrating lymphocytes in primary liver carcinoma. TCRdb redid the calling of the multiplex PCR reads with MiXCR, one entry per CDR3 protein. The sample includes approximately 88,000 distinct CDR3 sequences, less than 70% of them seen just once. Sequencing was carried out using tumor-adjacent normal liver tissue. Every receptor here comes from a middle-aged man with primary liver carcinoma and hepatitis B virus infection. CDR3s include the opening cysteine and the closing phenylalanine or tryptophan.

j_gene: TRBJ2-7
v_gene: TRBV7-8
CDR3aa: CASSSTSPSYEQYF

j_gene: TRBJ2-7
v_gene: TRBV7-9
CDR3aa: CASSHGGTREQYF

j_gene: TRBJ2-1
v_gene: TRBV11-2
CDR3aa: CASSSRADYNEQFF

j_gene: TRBJ1-2
v_gene: TRBV19
CDR3aa: CASSPGLGYGYTF

j_gene: TRBJ2-7
v_gene: TRBV11-2
CDR3aa: CTCSLESDEQYF

j_gene: TRBJ2-1
v_gene: TRBV13
CDR3aa: CASSPRLPSPSYNEQFF

j_gene: TRBJ2-3
v_gene: TRBV24-1
CDR3aa: CVTSDPLGSDTDTQYF

j_gene: TRBJ2-7
v_gene: TRBV2
CDR3aa: CASSAFLAGIDEQYF

j_gene: TRBJ2-7
v_gene: TRBV4-1
CDR3aa: CASSLVRDSIYEQYF

j_gene: TRBJ2-5
v_gene: TRBV10-3
CDR3aa: CAISESSSGRAWQETQYF

j_gene: TRBJ2-1
v_gene: TRBV11-2
CDR3aa: CDISLDIGLAMGEQLF

j_gene: TRBJ2-3
v_gene: TRBV7-9
CDR3aa: CASSLASGRGDTQYF

j_gene: TRBJ2-1
v_gene: TRBV10-2
CDR3aa: CASSESGVGHGEQFF

j_gene: TRBJ1-1
v_gene: TRBV28
CDR3aa: CASSRTGTEAFF

j_gene: TRBJ2-7
v_gene: TRBV11-2
CDR3aa: CASSLVVSYEQYF

j_gene: TRBJ2-3
v_gene: TRBV10-3
CDR3aa: CAISGLPGQGATSTDTQYF

j_gene: TRBJ2-3
v_gene: TRBV5-1
CDR3aa: CASSLRVGADTQYF